Shown below are 12 T cell receptor beta chains from a single sample sequenced in a study of CD8 T cells in Susac syndrome. Random hexamers were used to reverse transcribe roughly 0.5 to 1 ug of RNA. TCRdb passed the immunoSEQ multiplex PCR reads through MiXCR, listing each CDR3 protein once. Of approximately 150,000 distinct CDR3 sequences in the sample, approximately 93% were seen once. Sequenced material: CD4+ T cells from PBMCs. The source of these receptors is a human donor in good health.

The chain is built from TRBV5-1 and TRBJ2-5, with unresolved D. Germline CDR1 is SGHRS and CDR2 is YFSETQ. The CDR3 spans 14 residues. Trimming took 4 bases from V and 2 from J, leaving 12 bases between them. CDR3 in DNA: TGCGCCAGCAGCCCGGACGCTACGCAAGAGACCCAGTACTTC. Residues: CASSPDATQETQYF.

The CDR3 is CASSPGASGSIENEQFF. The CDR3 region has the DNA TGTGCCAGCAGCCCGGGGGCTAGCGGGAGTATCGAAAATGAGCAGTTCTTC. J is TRBJ2-1 and V is TRBV9, with 10 bases matching TRBD2. Germline V gives CDR1 SGDLS, CDR2 YYNGEE. The V and J ends lost 4 bases and 7 bases, in that order; junction bases with no gene match: 14. The CDR3 is made up of 17 amino acids. Using reference TRBV9 and TRBJ2-1 for the parts outside the CDR3, the full variable domain is DSGVTQTPKHLITATGQRVTLRCSPRSGDLSVYWYQQSLDQGLQFLIQYYNGEERAKGNILERFSAQQFPDLHSELNLSSLELGDSALYFCASSPGASGSIENEQFFGPGTRLTVL.

The DNA for the CDR3 is TGTGCCAGCAGCATTCCCTGGCGGGGACAAGAGACCCAGTACTTC. It encodes CASSIPWRGQETQYF. The chain has TRBV6-2 or TRBV6-3 and TRBJ2-5, with D perhaps TRBD2 (6 bases). V was pared by 6 bases and J by 2 bases, with 16 bases between. The CDR3 covers 15 residues. Germline-derived CDR1 and CDR2 are MNHEY and SVGEGT.

This chain joins TRBV5-4 and TRBJ1-2, with D unresolved. This CDR3 spans 14 amino acids. CDR1 is SGHNT and CDR2 is YYREEE in the germline V gene (reference sequence). Trimming removed 4 bases at V and 7 bases at J, with 17 bases between. In DNA, the CDR3 is TGTGCCAGCAGCCTCCAAGGCCAGGCCGGTGGCTACACCTTC. Translation gives CASSLQGQAGGYTF.

This sequence joins TRBV29-1 and TRBJ2-7; D is ambiguous. Germline CDR1 is SQVTM and CDR2 is ANQGSEA. This CDR3 contains 11 residues. The V and J ends lost 1 base and 4 bases respectively, with 5 bases between them. The DNA for the CDR3 is TGCAGCGTTGAAGTGGAATACGAGCAGTACTTC. Its translation is CSVEVEYEQYF.

The genes are TRBV30 and TRBJ1-5; a weak D match, TRBD1 (5 bases). The CDR3 is 15 amino acids. Germline assignment: CDR1 GTSNPN and CDR2 SVGIG (reference sequence). The V end was cut by 3 bases, the J end by 2 bases, with 14 bases between. CDR3 sequence: CAWRSGAPGNQPQHF. The CDR3 coding sequence is TGTGCCTGGAGGTCCGGGGCGCCGGGCAATCAGCCCCAGCATTTT.

This rearrangement joins TRBV18 to TRBJ2-2; TRBD2 agrees at 13 bases. After removal of 2 bases from V and 1 base from J, the junction contained 4 bases not matched to a gene. CDR1 and CDR2 (germline): KGHSH, LQKENI. The CDR3 is 18 residues long. This CDR3 reads CASSPRLAGGQNTGELFF. In DNA form, the CDR3 reads TGTGCCAGCTCACCAAGACTAGCGGGAGGACAGAACACCGGGGAGCTGTTTTTT.

This rearrangement joins TRBV20-1 to TRBJ2-7; 7 bases agree with TRBD1. V shed 5 bases, J shed 0 bases, and the junction held 4 bases outside the gene matches. The CDR3 is 13 amino acids. Germline CDR1 reads DFQATT; CDR2 reads SNEGSKA (reference sequence). CDR3 in DNA: TGCAGTGCTCGGACAGGTTTCTCCTACGAGCAGTACTTC. It yields the protein CSARTGFSYEQYF.

The chain uses TRBV30 and TRBJ2-3; D unclear. The CDR3 spans 13 residues. Germline V gene lookup returns CDR1 GTSNPN and CDR2 SVGIG (reference sequence). The V gene lost 4 bases and the J gene lost 4 bases, with 12 bases spanning the gap. CDR3 region: CAWKILGPDTQYF. The CDR3 bases are TGTGCCTGGAAAATACTGGGCCCAGATACGCAGTATTTT. The variable domain in full, completed from reference TRBV30 and TRBJ2-3, reads SQTIHQWPATLVQPVGSPLSLECTVEGTSNPNLYWYRQAAGRGLQLLFYSVGIGQISSEVPQNLSASRPQDRQFILSSKKLLLSDSGFYLCAWKILGPDTQYFGPGTRLTVL.

The chain combines TRBV30 with TRBJ2-2; perhaps TRBD2 as D (5 bases). The CDR3 extends over 14 amino acids. Per germline, CDR1 GTSNPN and CDR2 SVGIG (reference sequence). V lost 0 bases to trimming and J lost 6 bases, with 11 bases between them. The CDR3 here is CAWSVGSAAGELFF. The CDR3 DNA reads TGTGCCTGGAGTGTAGGGAGCGCGGCCGGGGAGCTGTTTTTT.

The chain recombines TRBV5-1 with TRBJ2-3; D is unclear. The germline gives CDR1 SGHRS, CDR2 YFSETQ. Between the trimmed V and J ends, which lost 1 base and 0 bases, there was a span of 6 bases. This CDR3 has 14 amino acids. CDR3 residues: CASSLYGSTDTQYF. Written as DNA, the CDR3 is TGCGCCAGCAGCTTGTACGGGAGCACAGATACGCAGTATTTT.

V is TRBV3-1 and J is TRBJ2-5, with 7 bases fitting TRBD2. Trimming cost V 1 base and J 4 bases; bases outside gene matches: 6. The length of the CDR3 is 15 residues. Germline CDR1 and CDR2: LGHDT and YNNKEL (reference sequence). This chain's CDR3 is CASSQGAPGGETQYF. In DNA form, the CDR3 reads TGTGCCAGCAGCCAAGGAGCTCCGGGGGGAGAGACCCAGTACTTC.